Included here is one T cell receptor (beta chain) sequence, with context. Its antigen is not identified. These data are taken from a study of blood T cell dynamics during melanoma immunotherapy. Regarding the study as a whole: Unlike progressors, later disease-control patients had W3 repertoires gaining clonality or diversity.

The time point is: pre-treatment baseline. Sampling occurred pretreatment (T0) and at week 3 (W3), after cycle one of checkpoint blockade. At 12 weeks after first infusion, RECIST 1.1 defined response for most patients. No patient had earlier systemic cancer treatment, concurrent immunosuppressants, or another active cancer. The method was immunoSEQ multiplex PCR; TCRdb's version includes in-frame clones alone and lacks a portion of them. Here the sample spans 11,000 or so clones, around 78% being singletons. Germline V gene data show CDR1 as SGHRS and CDR2 as YFSETQ. Unmatched junction bases numbered 8, after V lost 1 base and J lost 5 bases. This CDR3 contains 15 residues.

Specimen: blood, collected from a patient treated with checkpoint blockade. The J gene is TRBJ2-5, the V gene TRBV5-1, with TRBD1 identical over 7 bases. The receptor's source is a human donor with melanoma. The CDR3 loop is CASSLTGTEWETQYF. CDR3 sequence (DNA): TGCGCCAGCAGCTTGACGGGGACAGAATGGGAGACCCAGTACTTC.